Sequencing of this T cell receptor beta chain was carried out in a study of cytomegalovirus exposure and HLA in healthy donors. The CDR3 contains 14 residues. V was pared by 8 bases and J by 3 bases, with 13 bases between. Looked up from germline, CDR1 is MNHNY and CDR2 is SVGAGI (reference sequence). TCRdb's table, derived via immunoSEQ multiplex PCR, lists solely in-frame clones and lacks some. The table includes under 200,000 clones, about 90% detected once. Sequencing was done on a sample of PBMCs. The receptor comes from a woman aged 18-35 years in good health and CMV-seropositive. The gene calls are TRBV6-6 and TRBJ2-2, with a possible D match to TRBD1 (5 bases). DNA of the CDR3: TGTGCCAGCTTGTGGCAGGGTTACACCGGGGAGCTGTTTTTT. Amino acids: CASLWQGYTGELFF.